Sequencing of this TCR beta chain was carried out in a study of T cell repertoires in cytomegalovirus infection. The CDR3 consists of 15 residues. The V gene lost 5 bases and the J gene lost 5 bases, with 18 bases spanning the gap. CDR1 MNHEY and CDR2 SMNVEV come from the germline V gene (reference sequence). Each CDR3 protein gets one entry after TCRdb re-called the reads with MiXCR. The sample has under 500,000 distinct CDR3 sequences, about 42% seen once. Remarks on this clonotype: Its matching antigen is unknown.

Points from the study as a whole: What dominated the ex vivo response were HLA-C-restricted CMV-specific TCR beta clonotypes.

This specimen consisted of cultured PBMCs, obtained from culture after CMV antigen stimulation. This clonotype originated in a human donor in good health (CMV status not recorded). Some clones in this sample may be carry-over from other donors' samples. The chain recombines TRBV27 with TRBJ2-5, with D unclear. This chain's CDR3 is CASSPPPPVPETQYF. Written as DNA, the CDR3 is TGTGCCAGCAGTCCCCCCCCGCCTGTCCCCGAGACCCAGTACTTC.